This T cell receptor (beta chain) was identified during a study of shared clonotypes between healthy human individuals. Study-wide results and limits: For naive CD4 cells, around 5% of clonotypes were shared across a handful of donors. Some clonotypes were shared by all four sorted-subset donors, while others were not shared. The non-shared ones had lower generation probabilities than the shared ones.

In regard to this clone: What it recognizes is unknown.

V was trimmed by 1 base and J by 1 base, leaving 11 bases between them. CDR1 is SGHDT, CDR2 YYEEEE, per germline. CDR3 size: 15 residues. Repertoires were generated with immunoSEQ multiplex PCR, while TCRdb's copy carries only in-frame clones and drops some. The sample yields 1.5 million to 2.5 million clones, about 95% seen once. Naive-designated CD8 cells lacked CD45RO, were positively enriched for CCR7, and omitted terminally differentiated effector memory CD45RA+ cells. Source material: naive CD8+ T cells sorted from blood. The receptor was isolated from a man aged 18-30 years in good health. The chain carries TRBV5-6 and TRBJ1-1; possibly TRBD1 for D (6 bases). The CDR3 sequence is CASSLYQGKNTEAFF. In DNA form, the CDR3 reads TGTGCCAGCAGCTTGTATCAGGGGAAGAACACTGAAGCTTTCTTT.